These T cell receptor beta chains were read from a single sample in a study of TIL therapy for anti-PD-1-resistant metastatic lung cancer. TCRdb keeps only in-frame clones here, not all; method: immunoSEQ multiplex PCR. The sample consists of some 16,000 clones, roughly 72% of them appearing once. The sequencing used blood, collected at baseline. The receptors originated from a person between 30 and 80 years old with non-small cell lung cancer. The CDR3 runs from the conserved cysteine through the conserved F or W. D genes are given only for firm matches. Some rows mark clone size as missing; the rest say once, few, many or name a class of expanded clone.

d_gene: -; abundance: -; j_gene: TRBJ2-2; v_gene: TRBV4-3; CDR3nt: TGCGCCAGCAGCCAAGGTCCCCGGACCCAAAGAGGTGGGGAGCTGTTTTTT; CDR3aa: CASSQGPRTQRGGELFF
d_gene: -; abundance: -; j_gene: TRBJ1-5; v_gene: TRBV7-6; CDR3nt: TGTGCCAGCAGCTTAACCCGGGGCAATCAGCCCCAGCATTTT; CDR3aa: CASSLTRGNQPQHF
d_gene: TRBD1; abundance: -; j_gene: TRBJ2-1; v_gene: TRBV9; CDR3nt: TGTGCCAGCAGCGACCGGGACAGGGAATACAATGAGCAGTTCTTC; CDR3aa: CASSDRDREYNEQFF
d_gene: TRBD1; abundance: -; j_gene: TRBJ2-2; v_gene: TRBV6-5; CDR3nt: TGTGCCAGCAGAAGGGACAGGGCCACCGGGGAGCTGTTTTTT; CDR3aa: CASRRDRATGELFF
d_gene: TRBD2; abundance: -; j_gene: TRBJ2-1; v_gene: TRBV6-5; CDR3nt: TGTGCCAGCAGTTACGGCGGGGGGGGCAAGTTCTTC; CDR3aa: CASSYGGGGKFF
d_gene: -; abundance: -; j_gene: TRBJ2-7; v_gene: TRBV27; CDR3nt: TGTGCCAGCAGTTTATCAGGGCCAGGGTCGGCCTACGAGCAGTACTTC; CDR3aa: CASSLSGPGSAYEQYF
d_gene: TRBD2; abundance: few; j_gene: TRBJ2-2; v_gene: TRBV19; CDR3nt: TGTGCCAGTAGTGTTACTAGCGGGGGTTCGGTCGGGGAGCTGTTTTTT; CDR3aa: CASSVTSGGSVGELFF
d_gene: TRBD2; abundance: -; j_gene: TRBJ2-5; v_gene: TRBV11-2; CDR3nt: TGTGCCAGCAGCCCATCTAGCGGGGGGGTTAAGACCCAGTACTTC; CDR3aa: CASSPSSGGVKTQYF
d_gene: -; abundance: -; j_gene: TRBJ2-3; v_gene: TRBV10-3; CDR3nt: TGTGCCATCAGTGGATCCGATACGCAGTATTTT; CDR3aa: CAISGSDTQYF
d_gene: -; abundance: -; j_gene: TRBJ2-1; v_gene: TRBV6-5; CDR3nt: TGTGCCAGCAGTTACTCCACCTCACTAGCCGGCAATGAGCAGTTCTTC; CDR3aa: CASSYSTSLAGNEQFF
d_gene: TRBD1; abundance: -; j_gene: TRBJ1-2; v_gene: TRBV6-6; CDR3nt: TGTGCCAGCAGTTCGTCCGGGACAGGGACCTATGGCTACACCTTC; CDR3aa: CASSSSGTGTYGYTF
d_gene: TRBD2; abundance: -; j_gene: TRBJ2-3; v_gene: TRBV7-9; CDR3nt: TGTGCCAGCACCGAAGTAGGACTAGCGGCGAATACGCAGTATTTT; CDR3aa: CASTEVGLAANTQYF
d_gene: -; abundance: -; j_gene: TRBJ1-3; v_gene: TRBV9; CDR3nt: TGTGCCAGCAGCGAGGCAGGGTACCCTGGAAACACCATATATTTT; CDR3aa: CASSEAGYPGNTIYF
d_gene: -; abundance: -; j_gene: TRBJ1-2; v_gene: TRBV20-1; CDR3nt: TGCAGTGCTAGAGCTGGGGGGAGCTACACCTTC; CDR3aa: CSARAGGSYTF
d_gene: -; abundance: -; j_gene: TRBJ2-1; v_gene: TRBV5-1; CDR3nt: TGCGCCAGCAGCACAACCGACAGCATGTACAATGAGCAGTTCTTC; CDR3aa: CASSTTDSMYNEQFF
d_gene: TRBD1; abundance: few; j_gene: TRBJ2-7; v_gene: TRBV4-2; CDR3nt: TGTGCCAGCAGCCAGGGATCCGGGACAGGAGGATGGCAGTACTTC; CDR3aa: CASSQGSGTGGWQYF
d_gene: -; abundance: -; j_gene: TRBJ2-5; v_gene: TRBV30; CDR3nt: TGTGCCTGGAGTGTACTGGGTAACCTGGAGACCCAGTACTTC; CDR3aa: CAWSVLGNLETQYF
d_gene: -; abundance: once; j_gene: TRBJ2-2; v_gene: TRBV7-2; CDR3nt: TGTGCCAGCAGCTTAGCGGGGACGAAGAACACCGGGGAGCTGTTTTTT; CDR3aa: CASSLAGTKNTGELFF
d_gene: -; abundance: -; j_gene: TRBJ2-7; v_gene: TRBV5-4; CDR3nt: TGTGCCAGCAGCTTGAGCCTAGGACCGTCCTACGAGCAGTACTTC; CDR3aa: CASSLSLGPSYEQYF
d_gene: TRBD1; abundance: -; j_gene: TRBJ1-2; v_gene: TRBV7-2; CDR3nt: TGTGCCAGCAGCCCTACAGGGGTTATATGGGGCTACACCTTC; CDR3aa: CASSPTGVIWGYTF
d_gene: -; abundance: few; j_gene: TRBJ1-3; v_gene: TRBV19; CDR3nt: TGTGCCAGTAGTATGACACCTCGGCGGGGAAACACCATATATTTT; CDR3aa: CASSMTPRRGNTIYF
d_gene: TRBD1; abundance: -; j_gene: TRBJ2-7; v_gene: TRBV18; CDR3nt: TGTGCCAGCTCGCGCCTAGGGACAGGCCAATCCTACGAGCAGTACTTC; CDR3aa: CASSRLGTGQSYEQYF
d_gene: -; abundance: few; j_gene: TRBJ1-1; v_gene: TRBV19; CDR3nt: TGTGCCAGTAGTATACAGGTTACGAACACTGAAGCTTTCTTT; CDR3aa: CASSIQVTNTEAFF
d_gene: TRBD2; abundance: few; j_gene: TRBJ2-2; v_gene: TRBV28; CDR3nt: TGTGCCAGCACCCGGGGGAGGGACCCGACCGGGGAGCTGTTTTTT; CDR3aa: CASTRGRDPTGELFF
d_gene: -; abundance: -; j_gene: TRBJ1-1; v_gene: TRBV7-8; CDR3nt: TGTGCCAGCAGCCGCGGGGGCACTGAAGCTTTCTTT; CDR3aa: CASSRGGTEAFF
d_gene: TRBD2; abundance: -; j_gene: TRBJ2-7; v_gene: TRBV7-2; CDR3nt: TGTGCCAGCAGCTTAGGGACTAGTCTTAGCTACGAGCAGTACTTC; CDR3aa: CASSLGTSLSYEQYF
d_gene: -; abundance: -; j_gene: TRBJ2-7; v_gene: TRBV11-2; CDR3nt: TGCGCCAGCAGCTTATGGGGGACCTACGAGCAGTACTTC; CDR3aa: CASSLWGTYEQYF
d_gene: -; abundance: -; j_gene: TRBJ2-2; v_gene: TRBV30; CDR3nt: TGTGCCTGGAGTTCGACAGGACTCAACACCGGGGAGCTGTTTTTT; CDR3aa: CAWSSTGLNTGELFF
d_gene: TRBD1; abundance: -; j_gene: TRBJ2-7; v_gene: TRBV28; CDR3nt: TGTGCCAGCAGTTTAACGGGACAGGGAATCTACGAGCAGTACTTC; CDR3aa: CASSLTGQGIYEQYF
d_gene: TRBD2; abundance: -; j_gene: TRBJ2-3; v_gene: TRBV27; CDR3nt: TGTGCCAGCAGTTTAACCGGGGGGGCCGCAGATACGCAGTATTTT; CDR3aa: CASSLTGGAADTQYF
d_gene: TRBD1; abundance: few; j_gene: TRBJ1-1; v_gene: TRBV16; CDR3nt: TGTGCCAGCGGCAAACAGGGGGAGGGCACTGAAGCTTTCTTT; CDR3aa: CASGKQGEGTEAFF
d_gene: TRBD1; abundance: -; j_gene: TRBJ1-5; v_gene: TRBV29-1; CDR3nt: TGCAGCGCGATACAGGGGGGCAATCAGCCCCAGCATTTT; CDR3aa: CSAIQGGNQPQHF
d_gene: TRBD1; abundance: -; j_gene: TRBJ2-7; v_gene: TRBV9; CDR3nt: TGTGCCAGCAGCGTAGAGGACAGGGAGGCCTACGAGCAGTACTTC; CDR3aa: CASSVEDREAYEQYF
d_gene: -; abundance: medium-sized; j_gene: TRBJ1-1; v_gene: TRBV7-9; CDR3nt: TGTGCCAGCAGCCCCAATCCTGCCAGGAACACTGAAGCTTTCTTT; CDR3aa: CASSPNPARNTEAFF
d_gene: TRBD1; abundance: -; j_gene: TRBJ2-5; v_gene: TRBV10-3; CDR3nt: TGTGCCATCAGCGGACAGGGGGCTGTTCAAGAGACCCAGTACTTC; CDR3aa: CAISGQGAVQETQYF
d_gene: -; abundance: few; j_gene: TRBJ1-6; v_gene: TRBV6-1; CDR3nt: TGTGCCAGCAGTGAAGATCCCTGGACGGATTCACCCCTCCACTTT; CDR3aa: CASSEDPWTDSPLHF
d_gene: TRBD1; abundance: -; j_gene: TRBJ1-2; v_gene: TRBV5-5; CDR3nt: TGTGCCAGCAGCTTCAGCCCGCGACAGGGGGCGGATGGCTACACCTTC; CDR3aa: CASSFSPRQGADGYTF
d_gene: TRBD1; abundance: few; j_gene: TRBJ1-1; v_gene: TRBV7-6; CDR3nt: TGTGCCAGCAGCCCGGGACAGGGGATCACTGAAGCTTTCTTT; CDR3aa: CASSPGQGITEAFF
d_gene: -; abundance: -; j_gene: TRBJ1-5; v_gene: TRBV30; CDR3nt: TGTGCCTGGAGTGGCCGGACGGATAATCAGCCCCAGCATTTT; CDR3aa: CAWSGRTDNQPQHF
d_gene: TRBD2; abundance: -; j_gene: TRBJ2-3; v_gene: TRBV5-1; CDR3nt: TGCGCCAGCGGCCCGGGGGGGACCCGCACAGATACGCAGTATTTT; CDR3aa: CASGPGGTRTDTQYF